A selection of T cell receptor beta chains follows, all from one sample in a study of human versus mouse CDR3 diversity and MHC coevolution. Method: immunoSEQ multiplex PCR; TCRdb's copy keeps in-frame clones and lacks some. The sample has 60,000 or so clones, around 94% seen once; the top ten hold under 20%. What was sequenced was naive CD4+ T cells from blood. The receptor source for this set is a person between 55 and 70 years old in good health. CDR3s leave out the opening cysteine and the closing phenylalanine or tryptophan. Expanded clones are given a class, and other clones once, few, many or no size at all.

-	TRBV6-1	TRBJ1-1	ASSEMGQNTEAF
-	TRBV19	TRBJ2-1	ASKAAKANEQF
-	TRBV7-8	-	ASSPWTSGTYEQY
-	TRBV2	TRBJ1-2	ATSDRGYGYT
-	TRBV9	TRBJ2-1	ASSVGPSGRAVNEQF
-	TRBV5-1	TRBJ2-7	ASTGLSGRAYEQY
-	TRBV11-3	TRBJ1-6	ASSSTGVNSPLH
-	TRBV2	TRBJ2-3	ASTELAGETDTQY
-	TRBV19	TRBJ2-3	ATKTSGRTDTQY
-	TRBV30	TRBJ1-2	AGRDRGTYGYT
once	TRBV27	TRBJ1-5	ASSPRPGTGGGRNQPQH
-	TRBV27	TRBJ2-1	ASSSSGRYNEQF
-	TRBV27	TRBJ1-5	ASRGTGSNLQPQH
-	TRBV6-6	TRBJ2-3	ASSYRATGADTQY
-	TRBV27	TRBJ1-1	ASSLSWGLNTEAF
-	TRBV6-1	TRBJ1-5	ASGRDQPQH
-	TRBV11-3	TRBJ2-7	ATAGRASSYEQY
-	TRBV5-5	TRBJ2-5	ASSLAAGWETQY
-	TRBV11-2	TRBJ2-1	ASSLTSGSGNEQF
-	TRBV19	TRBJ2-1	ASSRQGASYNEQF
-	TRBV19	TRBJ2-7	ASSRGTGPYEQY
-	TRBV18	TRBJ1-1	ASSPTRANTEAF
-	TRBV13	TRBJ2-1	ASSLDRTYNEQF
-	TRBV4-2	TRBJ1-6	ASSQEVAPGVSSYNSPLH
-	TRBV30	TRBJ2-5	GFGLGGEWETQY
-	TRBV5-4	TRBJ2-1	ASSSKRASYNEQF
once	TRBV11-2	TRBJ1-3	ASSPSTGTSGNTIY
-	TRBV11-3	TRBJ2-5	ASSHRTGQETQY
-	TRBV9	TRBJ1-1	ASSPPTGLGAF
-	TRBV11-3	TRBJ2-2	ASSPGGGLAGELF
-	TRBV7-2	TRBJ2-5	ASSPSSLRQETQY
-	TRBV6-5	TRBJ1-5	ASSYSEGGNQPQH
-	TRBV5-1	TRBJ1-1	ASSSLGDRGTEAF
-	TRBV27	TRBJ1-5	ASSQGERQPQH
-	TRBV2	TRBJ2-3	ASSGDSSTDTQY
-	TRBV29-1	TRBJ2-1	SVAVWQVIDNEQF
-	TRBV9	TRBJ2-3	ASSSGGETVTDTQY
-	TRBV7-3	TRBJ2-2	ASNQLANTGELF
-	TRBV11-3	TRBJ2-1	ASSQGGAQF
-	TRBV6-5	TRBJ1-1	ASSGGGMAF
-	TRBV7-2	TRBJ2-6	ASSLVALPGANVLT
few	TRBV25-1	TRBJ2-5	ASSGQGLIETQY
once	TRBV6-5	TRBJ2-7	AGGSSSYEQY
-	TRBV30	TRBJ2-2	AGEGIAGPTNTGELF
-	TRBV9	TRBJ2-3	ASSARGGIATDTQY
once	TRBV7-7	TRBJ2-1	ASSPRAGAGYNEQF
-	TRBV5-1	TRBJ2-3	ASSLAAGGPYDTQY
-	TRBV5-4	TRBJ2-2	ASSWDFPNTGELF
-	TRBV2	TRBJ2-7	ASSVDRDAYEQY
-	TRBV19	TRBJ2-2	ASISTFLNTGELF
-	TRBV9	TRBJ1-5	ASSAGRGDYSQPQH
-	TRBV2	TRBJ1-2	ASSALGQGAGGYT
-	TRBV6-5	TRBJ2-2	ASSYSATGELF
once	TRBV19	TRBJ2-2	ASVPAASNTGELF